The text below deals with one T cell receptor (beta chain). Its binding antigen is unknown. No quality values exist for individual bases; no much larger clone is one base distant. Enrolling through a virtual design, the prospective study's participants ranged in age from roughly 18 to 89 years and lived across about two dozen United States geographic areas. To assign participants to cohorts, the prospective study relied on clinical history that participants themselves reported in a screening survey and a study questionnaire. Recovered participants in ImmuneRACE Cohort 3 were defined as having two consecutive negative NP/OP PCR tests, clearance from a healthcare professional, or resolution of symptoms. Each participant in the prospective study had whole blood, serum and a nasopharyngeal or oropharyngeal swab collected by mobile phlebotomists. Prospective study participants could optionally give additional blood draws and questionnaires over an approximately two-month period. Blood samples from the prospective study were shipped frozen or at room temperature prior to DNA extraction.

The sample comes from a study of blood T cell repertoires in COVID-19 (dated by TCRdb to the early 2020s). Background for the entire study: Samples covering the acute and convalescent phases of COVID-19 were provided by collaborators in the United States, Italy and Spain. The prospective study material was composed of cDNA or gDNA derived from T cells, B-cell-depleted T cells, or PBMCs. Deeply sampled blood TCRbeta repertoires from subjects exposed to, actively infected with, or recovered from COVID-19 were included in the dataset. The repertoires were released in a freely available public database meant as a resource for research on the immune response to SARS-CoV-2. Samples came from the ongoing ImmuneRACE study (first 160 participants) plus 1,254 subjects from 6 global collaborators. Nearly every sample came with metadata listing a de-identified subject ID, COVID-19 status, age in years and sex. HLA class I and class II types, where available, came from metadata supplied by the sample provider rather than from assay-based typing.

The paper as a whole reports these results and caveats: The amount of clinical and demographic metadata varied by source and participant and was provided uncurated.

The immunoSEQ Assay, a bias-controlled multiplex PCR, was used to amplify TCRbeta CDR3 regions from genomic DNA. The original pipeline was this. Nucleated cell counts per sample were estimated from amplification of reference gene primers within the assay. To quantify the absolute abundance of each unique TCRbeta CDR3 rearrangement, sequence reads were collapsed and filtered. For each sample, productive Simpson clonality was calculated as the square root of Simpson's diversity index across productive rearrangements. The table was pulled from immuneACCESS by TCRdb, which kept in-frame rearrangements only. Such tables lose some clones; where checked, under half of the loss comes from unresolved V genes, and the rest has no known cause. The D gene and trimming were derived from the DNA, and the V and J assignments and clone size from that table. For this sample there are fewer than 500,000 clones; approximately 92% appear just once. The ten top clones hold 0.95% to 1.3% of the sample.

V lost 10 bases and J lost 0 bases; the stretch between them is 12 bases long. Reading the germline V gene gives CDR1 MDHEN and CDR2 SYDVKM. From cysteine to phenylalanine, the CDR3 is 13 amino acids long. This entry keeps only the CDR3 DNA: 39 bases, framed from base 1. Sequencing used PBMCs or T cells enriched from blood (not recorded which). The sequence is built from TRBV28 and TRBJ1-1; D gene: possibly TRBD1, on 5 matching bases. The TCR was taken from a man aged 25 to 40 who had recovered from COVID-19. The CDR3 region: CANRRQLNTEAFF. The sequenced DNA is TGTGCCAACCGACGACAGCTGAACACTGAAGCTTTCTTT.